This TCR beta chain was captured in a study of T cell repertoires in cytomegalovirus infection. Points from the study as a whole: Ex vivo, HLA-C-restricted CMV-specific TCR beta clonotypes prevailed over the rest of the response.

Each CDR3 protein gets one entry after TCRdb re-called the reads with MiXCR. The sample lists approximately 700,000 distinct CDR3 sequences, 35% to 45% seen once, with roughly 2.9% in the top ten. A word on this clonotype: Its antigen is still unknown.

Germline V gene sequence: CDR1 DFQATT, CDR2 SNEGSKA (reference sequence). Trimming cost V 0 bases and J 3 bases, with 6 bases left between them. CDR3 size: 13 residues. The chain links TRBV20-1 to TRBJ2-1; D unclear. This receptor was taken from a human donor in good health (CMV status not recorded). Some clones in this sample may be carry-over from other donors' samples. Sequencing was performed on PBMCs. The DNA for the CDR3 is TGCAGTGCTAGAGATCCCTACTACAATGAGCAGTTCTTC. Its translation: CSARDPYYNEQFF.